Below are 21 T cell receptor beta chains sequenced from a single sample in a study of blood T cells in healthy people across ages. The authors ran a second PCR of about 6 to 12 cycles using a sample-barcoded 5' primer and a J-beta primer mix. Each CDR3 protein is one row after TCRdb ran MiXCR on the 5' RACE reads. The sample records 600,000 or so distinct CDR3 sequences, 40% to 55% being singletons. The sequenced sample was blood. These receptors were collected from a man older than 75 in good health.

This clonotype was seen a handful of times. In DNA, the CDR3 is TGCGCCAGCAGCCTTAGACTAGCGGGAGTTAGTGAGCAGTTCTTC. This encodes CASSLRLAGVSEQFF. This chain joins TRBV4-3 and TRBJ2-1; 12 nucleotides agree with TRBD2. The junction had 7 bases not matched to a gene; V was cut back by 4 bases and J by 9 bases. Germline V gene sequence: CDR1 LGHNA, CDR2 YSLEER. This CDR3 has 15 amino acids.

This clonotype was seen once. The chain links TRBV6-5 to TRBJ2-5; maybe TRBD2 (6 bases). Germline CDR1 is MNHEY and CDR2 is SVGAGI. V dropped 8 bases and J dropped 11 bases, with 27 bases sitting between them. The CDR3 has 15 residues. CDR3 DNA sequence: TGTGCCAGCCGGAAGGGACTCGAGGCCTACAATGAGCAGTACTTC. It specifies CASRKGLEAYNEQYF.

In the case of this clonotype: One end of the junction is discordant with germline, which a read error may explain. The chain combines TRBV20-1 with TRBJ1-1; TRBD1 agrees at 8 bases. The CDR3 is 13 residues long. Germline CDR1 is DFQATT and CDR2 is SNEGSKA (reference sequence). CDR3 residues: CSVRQGTNTEAFF. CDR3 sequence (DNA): TGCAGTGTTAGACAGGGGACGAACACTGAAGCTTTCTTT.

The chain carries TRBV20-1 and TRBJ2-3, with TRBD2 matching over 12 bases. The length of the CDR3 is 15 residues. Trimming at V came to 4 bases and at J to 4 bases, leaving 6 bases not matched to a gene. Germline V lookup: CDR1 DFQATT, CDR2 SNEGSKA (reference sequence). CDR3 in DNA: TGCAGTGCTACCCTAGCGGGGGGGCCAGCAGATACGCAGTATTTT. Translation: CSATLAGGPADTQYF.

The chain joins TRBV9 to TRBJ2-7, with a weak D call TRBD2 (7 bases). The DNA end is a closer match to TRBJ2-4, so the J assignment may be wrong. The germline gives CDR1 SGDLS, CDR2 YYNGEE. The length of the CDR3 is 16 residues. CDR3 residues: CASSVEGGVLGNIQYF. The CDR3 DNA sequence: TGTGCCAGCAGCGTAGAGGGGGGGGTCCTGGGAAACATTCAGTACTTC.

The CDR3 sequence is CASSFTGGSNYGYTF. Written as DNA, the CDR3 is TGTGCCAGCAGCTTCACAGGGGGGTCCAACTATGGCTACACCTTC. V usage is TRBV5-5 and J usage is TRBJ1-2; 8 bases are shared with TRBD1. J lost 2 bases, V lost 2 bases, and 5 bases had no gene match. CDR3 length equals 15 residues. Germline values: CDR1 SGHKS, CDR2 YYEKEE (reference sequence). The whole variable domain, remainder taken from reference TRBV5-5 and TRBJ1-2, is DAGVTQSPTHLIKTRGQQVTLRCSPISGHKSVSWYQQVLGQGPQFIFQYYEKEERGRGNFPDRFSARQFPNYSSELNVNALLLGDSALYLCASSFTGGSNYGYTFGSGTRLTVV.

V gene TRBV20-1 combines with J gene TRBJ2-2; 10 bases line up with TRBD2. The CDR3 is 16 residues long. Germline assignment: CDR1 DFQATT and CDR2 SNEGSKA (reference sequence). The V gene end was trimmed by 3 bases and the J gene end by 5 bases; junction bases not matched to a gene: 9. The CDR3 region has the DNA TGCAGTGCTAGTCAAGCGGGAGGGCCTAATACCGGGGAGCTGTTTTTT. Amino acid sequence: CSASQAGGPNTGELFF.

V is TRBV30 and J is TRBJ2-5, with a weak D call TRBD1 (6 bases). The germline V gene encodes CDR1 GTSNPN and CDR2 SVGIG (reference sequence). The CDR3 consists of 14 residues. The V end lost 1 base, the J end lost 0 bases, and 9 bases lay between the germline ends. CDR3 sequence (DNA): TGTGCCTGGAGTGCGGGGACATACCAAGAGACCCAGTACTTC. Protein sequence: CAWSAGTYQETQYF.

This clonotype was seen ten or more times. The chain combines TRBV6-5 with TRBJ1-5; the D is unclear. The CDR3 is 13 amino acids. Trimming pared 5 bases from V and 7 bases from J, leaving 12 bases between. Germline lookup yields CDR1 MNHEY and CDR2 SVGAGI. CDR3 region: CASSPRYGQPQHF. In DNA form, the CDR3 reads TGTGCCAGCAGTCCCCGTTACGGCCAGCCCCAGCATTTT.

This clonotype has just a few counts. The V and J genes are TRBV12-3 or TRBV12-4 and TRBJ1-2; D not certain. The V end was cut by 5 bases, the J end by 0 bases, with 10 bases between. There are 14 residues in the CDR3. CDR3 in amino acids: CASSLLSANYGYTF. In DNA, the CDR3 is TGTGCCAGCAGTCTCCTCTCCGCTAACTATGGCTACACCTTC.

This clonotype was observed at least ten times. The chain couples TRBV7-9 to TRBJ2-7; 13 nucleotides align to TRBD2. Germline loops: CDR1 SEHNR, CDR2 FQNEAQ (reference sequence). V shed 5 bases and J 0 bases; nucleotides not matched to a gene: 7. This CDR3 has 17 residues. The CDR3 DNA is TGTGCCAGCAGCCCTGCGGGGACTAGCGGGAACTCCTACGAGCAGTACTTC. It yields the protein CASSPAGTSGNSYEQYF.

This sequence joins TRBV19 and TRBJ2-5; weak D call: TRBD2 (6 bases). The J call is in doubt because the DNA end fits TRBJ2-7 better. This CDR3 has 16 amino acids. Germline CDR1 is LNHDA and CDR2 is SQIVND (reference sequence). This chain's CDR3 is CASSARGLPGTYEQYF. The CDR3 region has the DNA TGTGCCAGTAGTGCGAGGGGACTCCCGGGGACCTACGAGCAGTACTTC.

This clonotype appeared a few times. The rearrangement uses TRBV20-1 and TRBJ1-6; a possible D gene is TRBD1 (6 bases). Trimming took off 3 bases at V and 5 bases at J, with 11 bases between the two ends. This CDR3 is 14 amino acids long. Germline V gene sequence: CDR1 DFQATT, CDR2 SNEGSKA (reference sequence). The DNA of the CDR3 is TGCAGTGCTAGCTCGGACAGCGATAATTCACCCCTCCACTTT. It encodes CSASSDSDNSPLHF.

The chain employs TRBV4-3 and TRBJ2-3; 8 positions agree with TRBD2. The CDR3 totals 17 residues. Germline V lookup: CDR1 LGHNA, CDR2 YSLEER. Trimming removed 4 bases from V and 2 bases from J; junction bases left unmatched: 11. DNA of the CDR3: TGCGCCAGCAGCCCCAGCGGGAGCATAGAGAACACAGATACGCAGTATTTT. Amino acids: CASSPSGSIENTDTQYF.

In nucleotides, the CDR3 is TGTGCCAGCAGCATCCTAGGGGGGAACACCGGGGAGCTGTTTTTT. Its translation: CASSILGGNTGELFF. The rearrangement uses TRBV7-3 and TRBJ2-2, with D possibly matching TRBD1 (6 bases). The CDR3 length is 15 residues. Germline V CDR1 and CDR2: SGHTA, FQGTGA. The V gene lost 5 bases and the J gene lost 1 base, with 11 bases spanning the gap.

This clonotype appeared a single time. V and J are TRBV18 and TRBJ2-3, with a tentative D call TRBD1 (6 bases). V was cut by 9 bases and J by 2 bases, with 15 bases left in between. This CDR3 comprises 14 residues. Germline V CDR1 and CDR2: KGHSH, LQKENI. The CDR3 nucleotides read TGTGCCAGTTCCAAGGGACAAGACACAGATACGCAGTATTTT. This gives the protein CASSKGQDTDTQYF.

The CDR3 sequence: CSTTRGARPRDEQFF. The CDR3 DNA is TGCAGTACTACGCGTGGGGCTAGACCCCGCGATGAGCAGTTCTTC. V is TRBV20-1 and J is TRBJ2-1, with a possible D match to TRBD1 (5 bases). Deletions cut 8 bases from V and 8 bases from J, with 25 bases between. Germline V gene data show CDR1 as DFQATT and CDR2 as SNEGSKA (reference sequence). The CDR3 extends over 15 amino acids.

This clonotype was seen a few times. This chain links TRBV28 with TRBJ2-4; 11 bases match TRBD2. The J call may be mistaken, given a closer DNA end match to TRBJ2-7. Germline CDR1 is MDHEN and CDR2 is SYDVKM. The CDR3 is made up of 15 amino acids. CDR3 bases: TGTGCCAGCAAAACTAGCGGGAGTAGCATCGACGAGCAGTACTTC. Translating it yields CASKTSGSSIDEQYF.

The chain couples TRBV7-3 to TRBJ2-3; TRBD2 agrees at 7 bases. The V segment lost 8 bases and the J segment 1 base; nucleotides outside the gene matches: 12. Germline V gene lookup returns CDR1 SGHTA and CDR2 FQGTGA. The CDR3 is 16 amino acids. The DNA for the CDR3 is TGTGCCAGCGGCTCAAATCCAACTAGCGGCACAGATACGCAGTATTTT. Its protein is CASGSNPTSGTDTQYF.

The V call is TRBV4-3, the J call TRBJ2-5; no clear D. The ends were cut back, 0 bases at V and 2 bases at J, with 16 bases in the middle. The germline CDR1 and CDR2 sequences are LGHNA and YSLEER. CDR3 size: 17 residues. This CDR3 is CASSQDGDRARQETQYF. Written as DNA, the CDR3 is TGCGCCAGCAGCCAAGATGGGGATAGGGCAAGGCAAGAGACCCAGTACTTC.

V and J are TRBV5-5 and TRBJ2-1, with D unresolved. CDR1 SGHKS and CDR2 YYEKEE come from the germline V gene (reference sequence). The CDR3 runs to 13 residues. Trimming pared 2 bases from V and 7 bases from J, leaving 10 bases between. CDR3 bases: TGTGCCAGCAGCTTTGGGGTTGGAAATGAGCAGTTCTTC. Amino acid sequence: CASSFGVGNEQFF.